One sample yielded the 2 T cell receptor beta chains listed below, sequenced in a study of T cell changes during pregnancy in multiple sclerosis. The table came from immunoSEQ multiplex PCR; TCRdb's copy has only in-frame clones and leaves some out. The table shows approximately 88,000 clones, with 94% occurring only once. The source material was peripheral blood, sampled in the third trimester of pregnancy. These receptors were obtained from a female donor with multiple sclerosis, enrolled in a pregnancy study.

This clone was seen more than once but under ten times. The chain combines TRBV7-9 with TRBJ1-1, with unresolved D. The germline V gene encodes CDR1 SEHNR and CDR2 FQNEAQ (reference sequence). V dropped 5 bases and J dropped 0 bases, with 13 bases sitting between them. The CDR3 extends over 15 amino acids. The CDR3 coding sequence is TGTGCCAGCAGCCCCCTGGCGGGGTTGAACACTGAAGCTTTCTTT. Protein: CASSPLAGLNTEAFF.

The chain couples TRBV7-6 to TRBJ1-3; tentatively, D is TRBD1 (5 bases). CDR1 is SGHVS, CDR2 FNYEAQ, per germline. The CDR3 has 16 amino acids. Trimming left V 1 base short and J 6 bases short, with 16 bases between. This chain's CDR3 is CASSLGLGRVENTIYF. In DNA form, the CDR3 reads TGTGCCAGCAGCTTAGGGTTAGGCAGGGTGGAAAACACCATATATTTT.